A single sample is the source of the 14 T cell receptor beta chains below, sequenced in a study of radiotherapy plus CTLA-4 blockade in lung cancer. Profiled with immunoSEQ multiplex PCR; TCRdb holds only in-frame clones, not every one. In the table there are 80,000 to 100,000 clones, around four fifths of which are singletons. The material was peripheral blood, obtained from a patient treated with radiotherapy plus ipilimumab. The source of these receptors is a human donor with non-small cell lung cancer who had a partial response to radiotherapy plus ipilimumab.

This chain joins TRBV9 and TRBJ2-3, with TRBD2 identical over 7 bases. The CDR3 sequence is 15 residues long. V shed 4 bases, J shed 2 bases, and the junction held 7 bases outside the gene matches. Germline values: CDR1 SGDLS, CDR2 YYNGEE. CDR3 coding DNA: TGTGCCAGCAGCCCGACTAGCCCTACCACAGATACGCAGTATTTT. Translating gives CASSPTSPTTDTQYF.

The CDR3, as DNA: TGTGCCAGCAGTCCAGCCGGGACAGGGAGGGAAAAACTGTTTTTT. As protein: CASSPAGTGREKLFF. V is TRBV27 and J is TRBJ1-4; TRBD1 matches 9 bases. Per germline, CDR1 MNHEY and CDR2 SMNVEV (reference sequence). V shed 5 bases, J shed 8 bases, and the junction held 9 bases outside the gene matches. The CDR3 loop spans 15 amino acids.

This clone was found once. V usage is TRBV11-2 and J usage is TRBJ1-2; possible D gene TRBD1, 6 bases. The germline CDR1 and CDR2 sequences are SGHAT and FQNNGV. The CDR3 is 13 amino acids. V lost 3 bases, J lost 8 bases, and 13 bases lay in between. The CDR3, as DNA: TGTGCCAGCAGCTTTACAGGGTTTGAGGGCTACACCTTC. Protein sequence: CASSFTGFEGYTF.

This chain joins TRBV6-5 and TRBJ2-1, with 9 nucleotides matching TRBD1. Germline V gene lookup returns CDR1 MNHEY and CDR2 SVGAGI. Trimming removed 7 bases from V and 4 bases from J; junction bases left unmatched: 8. The CDR3 has 15 residues. CDR3 residues: CASTGPGQGYNEQFF. CDR3 in DNA: TGTGCCAGCACGGGTCCGGGACAGGGTTACAATGAGCAGTTCTTC.

This clone was seen a single time. The V gene is TRBV5-4, the J gene TRBJ2-1; D remains ambiguous. The CDR3 sequence is 13 residues long. CDR1 and CDR2 from the germline V gene are SGHNT and YYREEE (reference sequence). V was cut by 2 bases and J by 7 bases, with 10 bases left in between. The CDR3 loop is CASSFDGANEQFF. DNA of the CDR3: TGTGCCAGCAGCTTTGATGGAGCAAATGAGCAGTTCTTC.

A remark on this clone: This likely stems from a read error, as it lies one base from a far larger clone. The rearrangement joins TRBV30 to TRBJ2-7; D is ambiguous. This CDR3 contains 14 residues. The V end was cut by 2 bases, the J end by 3 bases, with 14 bases between. CDR1 and CDR2 (germline): GTSNPN, SVGIG (reference sequence). CDR3 sequence (DNA): TGTGCCTGGAGTCTCTCGGGTAGATGCTACGAGCAGTACTTC. It specifies CAWSLSGRCYEQYF.

The chain combines TRBV7-8 with TRBJ2-3, with 9 bases matching TRBD2. This CDR3 is built from 16 residues. V trimming: 1 base; J trimming: 3 bases; junction bases outside the gene matches: 5. Looked up from germline, CDR1 is SGHVS and CDR2 is FQNEAQ. The DNA for the CDR3 is TGTGCCAGCAGCTTAGTCCTAGCGGGGTTAACAGATACGCAGTATTTT. Its protein product is CASSLVLAGLTDTQYF.

The V and J genes are TRBV28 and TRBJ1-4, with D maybe TRBD1 (5 bases). CDR1 MDHEN and CDR2 SYDVKM come from the germline V gene. Trimming stripped 5 bases from V and 4 bases from J, with 8 bases between. This CDR3 has 13 amino acids. CDR3 bases: TGTGCCAGCAGTGTAGGGGTTAATGAAAAACTGTTTTTT. The encoded protein is CASSVGVNEKLFF.

V is TRBV7-8 and J is TRBJ2-3, with 10 bases lining up with TRBD1. The germline V gene encodes CDR1 SGHVS and CDR2 FQNEAQ. CDR3 length: 14 amino acids. Unmatched junction bases numbered 6, after V lost 5 bases and J lost 7 bases. CDR3 sequence reads: CASSPRDRGYTQYF. The CDR3 DNA reads as TGTGCCAGCAGCCCGCGGGACAGGGGTTATACGCAGTATTTT.

The chain has TRBV5-1 and TRBJ2-1, with D possibly being TRBD2 (5 bases). The CDR3 length is 14 residues. CDR1 and CDR2 (germline): SGHRS, YFSETQ. The V end was cut by 1 base, the J end by 5 bases, with 10 bases between. The CDR3 is CASSLWLGDNEQFF. Written as DNA, the CDR3 is TGCGCCAGCAGCTTGTGGCTGGGAGACAATGAGCAGTTCTTC.

This clone was observed a few times. The genes are TRBV4-1 and TRBJ2-1; 8 nucleotides agree with TRBD2. V was pared by 6 bases and J by 7 bases, with 14 bases of the junction left unmatched. CDR3 size: 16 residues. Germline V gene data show CDR1 as MGHRA and CDR2 as YSYEKL. The CDR3 bases are TGCGCCAGCAGACGTCAACTAGCGGAAGAGTCAAATGAGCAGTTCTTC. Translating it yields CASRRQLAEESNEQFF.

The chain couples TRBV27 to TRBJ1-1; no clear D gene. There are 15 residues in the CDR3. The germline V gene has CDR1 MNHEY and CDR2 SMNVEV (reference sequence). With 5 bases removed from V and 1 base from J, the gap between germline ends came to 14 bases. The CDR3 DNA sequence: TGTGCCAGCAGTCGCCGGGTCGAAGGGAACACTGAAGCTTTCTTT. This translates into CASSRRVEGNTEAFF.

V usage is TRBV6-5 and J usage is TRBJ2-7, with 11 positions matching TRBD1. The CDR3 consists of 14 residues. Germline values: CDR1 MNHEY, CDR2 SVGAGI. V shed 6 bases and J 3 bases; nucleotides not matched to a gene: 4. CDR3 sequence: CASSRDRGNYEQYF. In nucleotides, the CDR3 is TGTGCCAGCAGCCGGGACAGGGGGAACTACGAGCAGTACTTC.

The V gene is TRBV19, the J gene TRBJ2-3; possibly TRBD1 for D (6 bases). Deletions cut 3 bases from V and 4 bases from J, with 17 bases between. The CDR3 totals 16 residues. Germline lookup yields CDR1 LNHDA and CDR2 SQIVND (reference sequence). The CDR3 DNA is TGTGCCAGTAGTATTTCGGAGACAGGCATCGCAGATACGCAGTATTTT. This encodes CASSISETGIADTQYF.